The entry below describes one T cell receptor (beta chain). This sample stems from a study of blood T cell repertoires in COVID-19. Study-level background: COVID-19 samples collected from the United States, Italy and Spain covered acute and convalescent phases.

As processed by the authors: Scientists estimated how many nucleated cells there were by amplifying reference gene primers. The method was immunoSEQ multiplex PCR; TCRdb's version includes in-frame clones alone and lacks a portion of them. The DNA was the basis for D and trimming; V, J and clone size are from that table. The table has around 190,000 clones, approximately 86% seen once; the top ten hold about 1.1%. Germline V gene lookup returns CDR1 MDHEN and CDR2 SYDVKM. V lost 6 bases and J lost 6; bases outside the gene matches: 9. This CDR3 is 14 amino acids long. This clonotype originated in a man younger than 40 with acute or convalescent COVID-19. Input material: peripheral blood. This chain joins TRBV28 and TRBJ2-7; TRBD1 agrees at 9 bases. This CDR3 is CASRTGGAIVEQYF. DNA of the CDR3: TGTGCCAGCAGAACAGGGGGCGCTATCGTCGAGCAGTACTTC.